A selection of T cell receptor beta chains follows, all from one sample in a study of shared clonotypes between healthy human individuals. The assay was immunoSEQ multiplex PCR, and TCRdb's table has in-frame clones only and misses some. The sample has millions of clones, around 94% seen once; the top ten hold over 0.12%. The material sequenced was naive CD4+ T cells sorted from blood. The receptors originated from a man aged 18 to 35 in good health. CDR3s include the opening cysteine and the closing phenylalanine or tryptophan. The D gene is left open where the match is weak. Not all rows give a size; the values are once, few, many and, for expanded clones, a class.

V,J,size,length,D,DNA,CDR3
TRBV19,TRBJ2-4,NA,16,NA,TGTGCCACCACCGAAGGACCCGCTCCAGCCAAAAACATTCAGTACTTC,CATTEGPAPAKNIQYF
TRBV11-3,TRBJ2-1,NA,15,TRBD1,TGTGCCAGCAGCCTCGGGACAGGGGCCTACAATGAGCAGTTCTTC,CASSLGTGAYNEQFF
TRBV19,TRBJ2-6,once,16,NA,TGTGCCAGTAGCAGGGAAAGTTGGGGTGGGGCCAACGTCCTGACTTTC,CASSRESWGGANVLTF
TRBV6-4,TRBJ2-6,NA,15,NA,TGTGCCAGCAGTGTCCTCGGTGGGGGGGCCAACGTCCTGACTTTC,CASSVLGGGANVLTF
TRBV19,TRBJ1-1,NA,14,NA,TGTGCCAGTCACCTATCAGGGAGGAACACTGAAGCTTTCTTT,CASHLSGRNTEAFF
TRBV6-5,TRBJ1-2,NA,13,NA,TGTGCCAGCAGTTACTACAGGGCGGGTGGCTACACCTTC,CASSYYRAGGYTF
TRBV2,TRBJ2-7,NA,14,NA,TGTGCCAGCAGTGAAGGGCAGTCCGTCTACGAGCAGTACTTC,CASSEGQSVYEQYF
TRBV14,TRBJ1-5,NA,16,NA,TGTGCCAGCAGCCAAGATAAGGTGTGGGTCAATCAGCCCCAGCATTTT,CASSQDKVWVNQPQHF
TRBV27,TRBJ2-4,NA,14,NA,TGTGCCAGCAGGACACTCTTAGCCAAAAACATTCAGTACTTC,CASRTLLAKNIQYF
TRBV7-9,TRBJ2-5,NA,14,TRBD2,TGTGCCAGCACCCGGGAGGGCAAGGTAGAGACCCAGTACTTC,CASTREGKVETQYF
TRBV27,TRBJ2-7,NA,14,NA,TGTGCCAGCAGTTTATCGGCTGGGAGCTACGAGCAGTACTTC,CASSLSAGSYEQYF
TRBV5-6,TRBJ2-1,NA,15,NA,TGTGCCAGCAGCTTTGGTCCTTTGTCGGAAAATGGGCAGTTCTTC,CASSFGPLSENGQFF
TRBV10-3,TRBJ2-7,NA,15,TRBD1,TGTGCCATCAGTGAGTCGACGGGACAGGGATACGAGCAGTACTTC,CAISESTGQGYEQYF
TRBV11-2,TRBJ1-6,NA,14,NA,TGTGCCAGCAGCTTAGACAGTTATAATTCACCCCTCCACTTT,CASSLDSYNSPLHF
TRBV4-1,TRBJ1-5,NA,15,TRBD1,TGCGCCAGCAGCCAGTTGACAGGGGCCAATCAGCCCCAGCATTTT,CASSQLTGANQPQHF
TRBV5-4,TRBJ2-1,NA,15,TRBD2,TGTGCCACCACTCTCAGACTAGCGGGAAGGAACGAGCAGTTCTTC,CATTLRLAGRNEQFF
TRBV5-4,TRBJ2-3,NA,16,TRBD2,TGTGCCAGCAGCGGTAGCGGGGGGTTTAGCACAGATACGCAGTATTTT,CASSGSGGFSTDTQYF
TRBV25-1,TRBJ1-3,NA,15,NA,TGTGCCAGCAGTGTACCAGGGGTCTCTGGAAACACCATATATTTT,CASSVPGVSGNTIYF
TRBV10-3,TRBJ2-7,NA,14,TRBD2,TGTGCCATCAGTGTGGGCGGGGGACCGGGCGAGCAGTACTTC,CAISVGGGPGEQYF
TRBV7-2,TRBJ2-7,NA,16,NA,TGTGCCAGCAGCCCCAGCCCTCCCCTTACCTTGGGGGAGCAGTACTTC,CASSPSPPLTLGEQYF
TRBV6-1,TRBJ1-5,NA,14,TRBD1,TGTGCCAGCATCCCGGGACAGGTGATCGGGCCCCAGCATTTT,CASIPGQVIGPQHF
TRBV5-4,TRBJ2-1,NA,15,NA,TGTGCCAGCAGCTTGGACGCGAACTCCTACAATGAGCAGTTCTTC,CASSLDANSYNEQFF
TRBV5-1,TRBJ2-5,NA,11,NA,TGCGCCAGCAGCTTGAGTGAGACCCAGTACTTC,CASSLSETQYF
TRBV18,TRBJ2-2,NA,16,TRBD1,TGTGCCAGCTCACGAGCCGGGACAGGGAACACCGGGGAGCTGTTTTTT,CASSRAGTGNTGELFF
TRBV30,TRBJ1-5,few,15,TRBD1,TGTGCCTGGAGTATCCAGGGGGCGAGCAATCAGCCCCAGCATTTT,CAWSIQGASNQPQHF
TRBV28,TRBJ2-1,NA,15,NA,TGTGCCAGCAGTACCGGGACAGCGGGGGACGATGAGCAGTTCTTC,CASSTGTAGDDEQFF
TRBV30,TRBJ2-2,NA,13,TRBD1,TGTGCCTGGAGGACAGGGGGTACCGGGGAGCTGTTTTTT,CAWRTGGTGELFF
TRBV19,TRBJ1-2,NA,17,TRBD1,TGTGCCAGTAGTCCTATGGGACAGGGGCGGCGTAACTATGGCTACACCTTC,CASSPMGQGRRNYGYTF
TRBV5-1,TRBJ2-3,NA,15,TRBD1,TGCGCCAGCAGCTCGGACAGGGCAGGCACAGATACGCAGTATTTT,CASSSDRAGTDTQYF
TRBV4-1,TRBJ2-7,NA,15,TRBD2,TGCGCCAGCAGCGAAGCCACTAGCGGGGACTACGAGCAGTACTTC,CASSEATSGDYEQYF
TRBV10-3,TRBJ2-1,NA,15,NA,TGTGCCATCTCCGGAGGGGGGGGGTTCTACAATGAGCAGTTCTTC,CAISGGGGFYNEQFF
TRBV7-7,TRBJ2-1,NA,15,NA,TGTGCTAGCAGCTATAGTACGGATTCCTACAATGAGCAGTTCTTC,CASSYSTDSYNEQFF
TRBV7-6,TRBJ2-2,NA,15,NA,TGTGCCAGCAGCTTAGAGACGGGAAACACCGGGGAGCTGTTTTTT,CASSLETGNTGELFF
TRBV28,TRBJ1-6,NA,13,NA,TGTGCCAGCGGGACGGAGTGGGGCAGATCCCTCCACTTT,CASGTEWGRSLHF
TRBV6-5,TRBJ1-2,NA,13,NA,TGTGCCAGCAGTTACTCGGGGGACACTCGCTACACCTTC,CASSYSGDTRYTF
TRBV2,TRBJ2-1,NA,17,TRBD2,TGTGCCAGCAGTGTCTTTAATGGGGCGGGGGGGCCCAATGAGCAGTTCTTC,CASSVFNGAGGPNEQFF
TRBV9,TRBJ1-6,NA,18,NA,TGTGCCAGCAGCGAGGGGTTACAGGGCAGCTCCTATAATTCACCCCTCCACTTT,CASSEGLQGSSYNSPLHF
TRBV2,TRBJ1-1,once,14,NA,TGTGCCAGCAGGAAGGCACAGTGGAACACTGAAGCTTTCTTT,CASRKAQWNTEAFF
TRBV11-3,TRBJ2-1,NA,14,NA,TGTGCCAGCAGCTCACCGACAGTCTACAATGAGCAGTTCTTC,CASSSPTVYNEQFF
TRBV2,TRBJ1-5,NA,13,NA,TGTGCCAGCAGTGAAGCGCTTGGTCAGCCCCAGCATTTT,CASSEALGQPQHF
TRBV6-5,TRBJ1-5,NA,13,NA,TGTGCCACCTCATTGTCGGCAAATCAGCCCCAGCATTTT,CATSLSANQPQHF
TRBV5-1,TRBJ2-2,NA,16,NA,TGCGCCAGCAGCTTATGGTCAGGGGAGAACACCGGGGAGCTGTTTTTT,CASSLWSGENTGELFF
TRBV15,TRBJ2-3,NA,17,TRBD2,TGTGCCACCAGCAGATATACTAGCGGGGGGGCGGTAGATACGCAGTATTTT,CATSRYTSGGAVDTQYF
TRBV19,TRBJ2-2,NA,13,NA,TGTGCCAGTAAGCCACAAGGGATCGGGGAGCTGTTTTTT,CASKPQGIGELFF
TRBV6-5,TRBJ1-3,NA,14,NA,TGTGCCAGCAGTTACAGGAGGTCTGGAAACACCATATATTTT,CASSYRRSGNTIYF
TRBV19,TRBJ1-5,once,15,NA,TGTGCCACCGGCTCGGGCTATGTGAGCAATCAGCCCCAGCATTTT,CATGSGYVSNQPQHF
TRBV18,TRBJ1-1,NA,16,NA,TGTGCCAGCTCCCCACGGGACCACCGAGCGGGCACTGAAGCTTTCTTT,CASSPRDHRAGTEAFF
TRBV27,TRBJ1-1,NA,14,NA,TGTGCCAGCAGTCAGGCGGGGGGTAACACTGAAGCTTTCTTT,CASSQAGGNTEAFF
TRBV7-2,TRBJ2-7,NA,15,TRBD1,TGTGCCAGCAGCTTAGCTGGACAGGGGACCTACGAGCAGTACTTC,CASSLAGQGTYEQYF
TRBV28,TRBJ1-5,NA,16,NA,TGTGCCAGCAGTTTATTGGGGGTTCTTAGCAATCAGCCCCAGCATTTT,CASSLLGVLSNQPQHF
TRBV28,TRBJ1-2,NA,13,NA,TGTGCCAGCGGATACAGGGCCTTAAAGGGCTACACCTTC,CASGYRALKGYTF
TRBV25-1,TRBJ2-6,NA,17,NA,TGTGCCAGCAGTGAGCCGGGAACTCTCTCTGGGGCCAACGTCCTGACTTTC,CASSEPGTLSGANVLTF
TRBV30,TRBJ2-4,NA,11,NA,TGTGCCTGGAGTAAGGGAGACATTCAGTACTTC,CAWSKGDIQYF
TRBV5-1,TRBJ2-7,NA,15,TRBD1,TGCGCCAGCAGCTCGCGGACAGGGGGCGCGTACGAGCAGTACTTC,CASSSRTGGAYEQYF
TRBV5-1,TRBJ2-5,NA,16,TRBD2,TGCGCCAGCAGCTTGGCAACTAGCGGGGGTTTCGAGACCCAGTACTTC,CASSLATSGGFETQYF